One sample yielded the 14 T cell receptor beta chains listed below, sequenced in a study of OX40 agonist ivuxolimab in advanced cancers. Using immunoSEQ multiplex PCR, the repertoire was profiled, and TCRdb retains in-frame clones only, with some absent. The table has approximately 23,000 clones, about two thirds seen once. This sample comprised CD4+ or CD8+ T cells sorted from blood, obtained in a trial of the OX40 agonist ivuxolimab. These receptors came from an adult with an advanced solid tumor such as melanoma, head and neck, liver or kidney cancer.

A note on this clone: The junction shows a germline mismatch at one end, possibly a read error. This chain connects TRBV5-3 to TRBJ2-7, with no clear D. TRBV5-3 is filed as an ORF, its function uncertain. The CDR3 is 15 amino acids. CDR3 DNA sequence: TGTGCCAGCAGCTTCATGCCAGCAGGAGACTACGAGCAGTACTTC. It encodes CASSFMPAGDYEQYF.

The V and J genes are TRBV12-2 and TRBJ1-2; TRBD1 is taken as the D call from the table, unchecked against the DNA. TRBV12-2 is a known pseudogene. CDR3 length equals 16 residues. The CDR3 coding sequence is TGTGCAAGTCGCTTAGAACTCGGGACAGGGGCTGGTGGCTACACCTTC. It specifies CASRLELGTGAGGYTF.

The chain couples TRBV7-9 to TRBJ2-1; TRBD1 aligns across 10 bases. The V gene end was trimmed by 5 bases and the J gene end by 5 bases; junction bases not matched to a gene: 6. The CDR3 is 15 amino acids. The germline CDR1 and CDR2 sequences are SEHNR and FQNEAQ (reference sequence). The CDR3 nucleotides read TGTGCCAGCAGCCCCCGGGACAGGGGAGACAATGAGCAGTTCTTC. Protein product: CASSPRDRGDNEQFF.

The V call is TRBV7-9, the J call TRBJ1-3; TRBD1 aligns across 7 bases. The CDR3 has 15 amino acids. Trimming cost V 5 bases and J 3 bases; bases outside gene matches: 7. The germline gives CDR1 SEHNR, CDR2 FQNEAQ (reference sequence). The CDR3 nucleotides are TGTGCCAGCAGCCCAGGGGGGGCCTTTGGAAACACCATATATTTT. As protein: CASSPGGAFGNTIYF.

The CDR3 region has the DNA TGTGCCAGCAGCTCTAGACACGGGGAGCTGTTTTTT. Protein sequence: CASSSRHGELFF. The V and J genes are TRBV7-9 and TRBJ2-2; D gene unclear. V lost 4 bases to trimming and J lost 7 bases, with 7 bases between them. The germline V gene encodes CDR1 SEHNR and CDR2 FQNEAQ (reference sequence). This CDR3 contains 12 residues.

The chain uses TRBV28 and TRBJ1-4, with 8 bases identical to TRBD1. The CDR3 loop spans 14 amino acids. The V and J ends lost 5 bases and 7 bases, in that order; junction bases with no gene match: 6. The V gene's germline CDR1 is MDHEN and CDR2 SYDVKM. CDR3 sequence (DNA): TGTGCCAGCAGTCCTACAGGGGGTGTTGAAAAACTGTTTTTT. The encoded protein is CASSPTGGVEKLFF.

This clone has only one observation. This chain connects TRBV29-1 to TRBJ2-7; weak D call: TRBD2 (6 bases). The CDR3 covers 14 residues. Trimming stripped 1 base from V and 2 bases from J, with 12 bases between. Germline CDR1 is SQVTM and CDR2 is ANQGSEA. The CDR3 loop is CSVEVPGVPYEQYF. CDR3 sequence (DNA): TGCAGCGTTGAAGTTCCGGGGGTCCCCTACGAGCAGTACTTC.

CDR3 in amino acids: CASSEAGWRAGNTEAFF. CDR3 sequence (DNA): TGCGCCAGCAGTGAAGCGGGATGGAGGGCGGGGAACACTGAAGCTTTCTTT. V is TRBV10-1 and J is TRBJ1-1; D gene ambiguous. Germline loops: CDR1 WNHNN, CDR2 SYGVQD (reference sequence). This CDR3 contains 17 residues. V shed 3 bases and J shed 1 base, with 18 bases lying between them.

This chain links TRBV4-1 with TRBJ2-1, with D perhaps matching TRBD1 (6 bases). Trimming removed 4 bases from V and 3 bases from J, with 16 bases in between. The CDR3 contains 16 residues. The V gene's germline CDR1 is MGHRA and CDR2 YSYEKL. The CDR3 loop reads CASSLPSGTYYNEQFF. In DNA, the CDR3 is TGCGCCAGCAGCCTCCCGTCCGGGACATACTACAATGAGCAGTTCTTC.

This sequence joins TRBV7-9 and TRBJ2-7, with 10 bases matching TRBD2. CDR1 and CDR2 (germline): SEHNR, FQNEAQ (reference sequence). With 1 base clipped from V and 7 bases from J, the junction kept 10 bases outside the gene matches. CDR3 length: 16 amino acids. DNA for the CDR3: TGTGCCAGCAGCTTAGAACTTGCTAGCGGGGGATGGGAGCAGTACTTC. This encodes CASSLELASGGWEQYF.

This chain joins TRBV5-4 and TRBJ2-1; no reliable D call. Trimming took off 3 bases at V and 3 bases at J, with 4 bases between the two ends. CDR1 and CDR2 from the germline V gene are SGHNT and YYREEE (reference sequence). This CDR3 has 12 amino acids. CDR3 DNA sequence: TGTGCCAGCAGCTCCGTCTACAATGAGCAGTTCTTC. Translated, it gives CASSSVYNEQFF. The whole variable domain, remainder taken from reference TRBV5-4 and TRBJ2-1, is ETGVTQSPTHLIKTRGQQVTLRCSSQSGHNTVSWYQQALGQGPQFIFQYYREEENGRGNFPPRFSGLQFPNYSSELNVNALELDDSALYLCASSSVYNEQFFGPGTRLTVL.

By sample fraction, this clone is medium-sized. CDR3 in DNA: TGTGCCAGTAGTTCGGGGATGGCTGAAGCTTTCTTT. It translates to CASSSGMAEAFF. This chain links TRBV19 with TRBJ1-1; the D is unclear. Trimming removed 5 bases at V and 6 bases at J, with 10 bases between. The CDR3 extends over 12 amino acids. Per the germline V gene, CDR1 is LNHDA and CDR2 is SQIVND (reference sequence).

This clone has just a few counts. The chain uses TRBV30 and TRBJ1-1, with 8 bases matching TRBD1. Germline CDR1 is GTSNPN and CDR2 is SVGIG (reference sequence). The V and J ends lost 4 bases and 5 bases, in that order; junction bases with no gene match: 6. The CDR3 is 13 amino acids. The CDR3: CAWNQGAGTEAFF. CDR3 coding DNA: TGTGCCTGGAACCAGGGGGCGGGTACTGAAGCTTTCTTT.

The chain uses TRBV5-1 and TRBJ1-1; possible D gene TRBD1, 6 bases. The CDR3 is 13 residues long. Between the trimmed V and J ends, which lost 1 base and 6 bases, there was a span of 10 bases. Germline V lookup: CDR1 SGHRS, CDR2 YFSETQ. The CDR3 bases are TGCGCCAGCAGCTTGCAGGGGCGGCCTGAAGCTTTCTTT. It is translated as CASSLQGRPEAFF.